The clone carrying this T cell receptor beta chain was seen at least ten times. These data belong to a study of identical twins. TCRdb called the 5' RACE reads again in MiXCR, with one record for every CDR3 protein. The data hold approximately 600,000 distinct CDR3 sequences, with roughly 9.5% observed a single time. Germline V gene data show CDR1 as DFQATT and CDR2 as SNEGSKA (reference sequence). This CDR3 is 15 amino acids long. V was shortened by 6 bases and J by 4 bases, with 19 bases between the two germline ends. These data also featured in a second study, about yellow fever vaccine responses in identical twins. That source adds: Twins' vaccine T cell responses reportedly seemed partly convergent and partly personalized.

The chain combines TRBV20-1 with TRBJ2-1, with a weak D call TRBD1 (7 bases). The sequenced material came from PBMCs. This TCR was recovered from a young woman in good health. The CDR3 reads CSARDSGTAYNEQFF. The CDR3 region has the DNA TGCAGTGCGAGGGACTCCGGGACAGCGTACAATGAGCAGTTCTTC.